These 30 T cell receptor beta chains originate from one sample sequenced in a study of blood T cells in healthy people across ages. Together with a sample-barcoded 5' primer, a J-beta primer mix was included in a second PCR lasting roughly 7 to 11 cycles. TCRdb ran MiXCR on the 5' RACE reads and lists one entry per CDR3 protein. Found here are 890,000 or so distinct CDR3 sequences, under 80% of them singletons; the top ten hold 25% to 35%. Sample: blood. Receptors were obtained from a man aged 25-40 years in good health.

This clonotype was counted only a few times. The rearrangement links TRBV7-2 to TRBJ2-7; either TRBD1 or TRBD2 may fit D (5 bases each). CDR3 size: 15 residues. V dropped 3 bases and J dropped 2 bases, with 14 bases sitting between them. From germline, CDR1 is SGHTA and CDR2 FQGNSA. CDR3 residues: CASSLSRGRAYEQYF. The CDR3 DNA follows: TGTGCCAGCAGCTTGTCGAGGGGTCGCGCCTACGAGCAGTACTTC.

The chain has TRBV3-1 and TRBJ2-2, with TRBD2 matching 10 bases. Per the germline V gene, CDR1 is LGHDT and CDR2 is YNNKEL (reference sequence). The V gene end was trimmed by 3 bases and the J gene end by 4 bases; junction bases not matched to a gene: 5. CDR3 length: 16 amino acids. The CDR3 DNA reads as TGTGCCAGCAGCCACGGACTAGCGGACCCCACCGGGGAGCTGTTTTTT. Translated: CASSHGLADPTGELFF.

This chain connects TRBV7-6 to TRBJ2-7; D is unclear. CDR1 is SGHVS, CDR2 FNYEAQ, per germline. This CDR3 is 13 amino acids long. V lost 0 bases to trimming and J lost 3 bases, with 6 bases between them. CDR3 nucleotide sequence: TGTGCCAGCAGCTTAGCTGAGGACTACGAGCAGTACTTC. Encoded protein: CASSLAEDYEQYF.

This clonotype was counted only a few times. The chain has TRBV4-1 and TRBJ2-7, with 9 bases identical to TRBD1. Germline V gene data show CDR1 as MGHRA and CDR2 as YSYEKL. V shed 3 bases, J shed 5 bases, and the junction held 5 bases outside the gene matches. This CDR3 has 14 amino acids. The DNA of the CDR3 is TGCGCCAGCAGCCAGCCGGGACAGGGTAACGAGCAGTACTTC. This sequence encodes CASSQPGQGNEQYF.

The rearrangement uses TRBV6-2 or TRBV6-3 and TRBJ2-7, with 7 positions matching TRBD1. The CDR3 runs 18 residues. Germline assignment: CDR1 MNHEY and CDR2 SVGEGT. The V gene end was trimmed by 5 bases and the J gene end by 3 bases; junction bases not matched to a gene: 19. CDR3 protein: CASSPLPGQARGLYEQYF. CDR3 DNA sequence: TGTGCCAGCAGTCCCCTCCCTGGACAGGCGAGGGGGCTCTACGAGCAGTACTTC.

The rearrangement uses TRBV20-1 and TRBJ2-1; D gene ambiguous. Trimming left V 0 bases short and J 9 bases short, with 18 bases between. CDR1 is DFQATT and CDR2 is SNEGSKA in the germline V gene (reference sequence). The CDR3 extends over 15 amino acids. This CDR3 is CSARDFQAVYGEQFF. DNA for the CDR3: TGCAGTGCTAGAGATTTCCAGGCAGTCTACGGTGAGCAGTTCTTC.

The chain links TRBV10-3 to TRBJ2-4, with TRBD2 matching over 7 bases. Germline CDR1 ENHRY, CDR2 SYGVKD. The CDR3 is made up of 13 amino acids. Unmatched junction bases numbered 7, after V lost 5 bases and J lost 9 bases. CDR3 residues: CAISIQGRGIQYF. CDR3 in DNA: TGTGCCATCAGTATTCAAGGGAGGGGCATTCAGTACTTC.

For this clonotype: One end of the junction fails to match germline, which may point to a read error. DNA for the CDR3: TGTGCCAGCAGCGTTGGCACAGGTACGCAGTATTTT. Residues: CASSVGTGTQYF. The V and J genes are TRBV9 and TRBJ2-3, with D perhaps matching TRBD1 (5 bases). Germline-derived CDR1 and CDR2 are SGDLS and YYNGEE. The CDR3 extends over 12 amino acids.

This clonotype appeared a few times. The chain has TRBV20-1 and TRBJ2-1; either TRBD1 or TRBD2 may fit D (5 bases each). The V end lost 6 bases, the J end lost 8 bases, and 17 bases lay between the germline ends. The CDR3 has 13 residues. Germline assignment: CDR1 DFQATT and CDR2 SNEGSKA (reference sequence). The CDR3 DNA follows: TGCAGTGCAGAGTCCCCAGGGACCGATGAGCAGTTCTTC. Its translation: CSAESPGTDEQFF.

The chain recombines TRBV7-9 with TRBJ2-7, with TRBD2 matching 9 bases. The closer fit of TRBJ2-5 to the DNA end suggests the J call may be wrong. This CDR3 contains 19 residues. Germline V gene sequence: CDR1 SEHNR, CDR2 FQNEAQ (reference sequence). The CDR3 nucleotides read TGTGCCAGCAGCTTTCAGTCGCGGGGGGGCCTTTACTCGGGAGAGACCCAGTACTTC. It specifies CASSFQSRGGLYSGETQYF.

The rearrangement joins TRBV18 to TRBJ1-2; D might be TRBD1 (5 bases). CDR1 and CDR2 (germline): KGHSH, LQKENI. Trimming cost V 0 bases and J 4 bases, with 15 bases left between them. CDR3 length equals 16 residues. As DNA, the CDR3 is TGTGCCAGCTCACCACCCAAGTCATGGGGACCCTATGGCTACACCTTC. This encodes CASSPPKSWGPYGYTF.

The chain employs TRBV7-8 and TRBJ1-2, with TRBD1 identical over 7 bases. The CDR3 is made up of 17 amino acids. The trim removed 1 base at V and 4 bases at J, leaving 12 bases unmatched. Germline V lookup: CDR1 SGHVS, CDR2 FQNEAQ. The CDR3 DNA follows: TGTGCCAGCAGCTTAGTCCCCGTTACGGCAGGGGGCTATGGCTACACCTTC. Its protein is CASSLVPVTAGGYGYTF.

The sample holds a few counts of this clonotype. This chain uses TRBV29-1 with TRBJ2-7, with TRBD1 matching over 7 bases. CDR1 SQVTM and CDR2 ANQGSEA come from the germline V gene. V lost 3 bases and J lost 3; bases outside the gene matches: 11. This CDR3 is 15 amino acids long. CDR3 DNA sequence: TGCAGCGTTGACAAAAGAACAGGGGATGACTACGAGCAGTACTTC. It is translated as CSVDKRTGDDYEQYF.

The chain employs TRBV20-1 and TRBJ2-1; 9 positions match TRBD2. Unmatched junction bases numbered 9, after V lost 1 base and J lost 8 bases. CDR3 length: 15 amino acids. Looked up from germline, CDR1 is DFQATT and CDR2 is SNEGSKA (reference sequence). CDR3 nucleotides: TGCAGTGCTAGAGGCCCTGCTAGCGGGGTACATGAGCAGTTCTTC. Protein: CSARGPASGVHEQFF.

The chain carries TRBV5-4 and TRBJ1-2, with TRBD1 matching 7 bases. The CDR3 is made up of 16 amino acids. CDR1 is SGHNT and CDR2 is YYREEE in the germline V gene (reference sequence). V was clipped by 4 bases and J by 2 bases; unmatched bases: 11. Here the CDR3 DNA reads TGTGCCAGCAGCGCGCCCCGACAGGGAGGGAACTATGGCTACACCTTC. Its protein product is CASSAPRQGGNYGYTF.

The J gene is TRBJ1-2, the V gene TRBV4-3; 11 bases are a match to TRBD1. With 1 base clipped from V and 3 bases from J, the junction kept 4 bases outside the gene matches. Looked up from germline, CDR1 is LGHNA and CDR2 is YSLEER. This CDR3 is 16 amino acids long. CDR3 in DNA: TGCGCCAGCAGCCAAGTATGGACAGGGGGCCACTATGGCTACACCTTC. Its translation: CASSQVWTGGHYGYTF.

This clonotype was seen only once. The gene calls are TRBV6-2 or TRBV6-3 and TRBJ1-1; 8 positions match TRBD1. The CDR3 length is 18 residues. Trimming removed 4 bases from V and 5 bases from J; junction bases left unmatched: 18. The germline V gene has CDR1 MNHEY and CDR2 SVGEGT. The CDR3 sequence is CASSSVPRSWTGKTEAFF. The CDR3 DNA is TGTGCCAGCAGTTCCGTCCCCCGATCCTGGACAGGGAAGACTGAAGCTTTCTTT.

The V gene is TRBV9, the J gene TRBJ2-6; D gene uncertain. V shed 3 bases and J shed 0 bases, with 13 bases lying between them. The CDR3 has 17 amino acids. CDR1 and CDR2 from the germline V gene are SGDLS and YYNGEE. CDR3 DNA sequence: TGTGCCAGCAGCGCCCCTCGGGTGAGCTCTGGGGCCAACGTCCTGACTTTC. Amino acids: CASSAPRVSSGANVLTF.

As for this clonotype: One junction end does not reproduce the germline sequence, and a read error may be involved. This rearrangement joins TRBV28 to TRBJ2-1; unclear D gene. Germline V gene lookup returns CDR1 MDHEN and CDR2 SYDVKM. This CDR3 is 15 amino acids long. CDR3 DNA sequence: TGTGCCAGCAGTTTGGGTACGAGCTCCAACAATGAGCAGTTCTTC. It encodes CASSLGTSSNNEQFF.

This clonotype turned up a few times. The gene calls are TRBV18 and TRBJ2-5; 10 nucleotides agree with TRBD1. Looked up from germline, CDR1 is KGHSH and CDR2 is LQKENI. This CDR3 has 15 residues. V was clipped by 4 bases and J by 2 bases; unmatched bases: 4. This CDR3 is CASSRDRGQQETQYF. CDR3 coding DNA: TGTGCCAGCTCACGGGACAGGGGACAACAAGAGACCCAGTACTTC.

This clonotype was observed a few times. DNA of the CDR3: TGTGCCAGCAGTCGGAGAATAGGGGGTGGGAATGAGCAGTTCTTC. Protein: CASSRRIGGGNEQFF. V usage is TRBV12-3 or TRBV12-4 and J usage is TRBJ2-1; a weak D match, TRBD1 (6 bases). The CDR3 sequence is 15 residues long. V was trimmed by 5 bases and J by 7 bases, leaving 18 bases between them.

This clonotype showed up just a few times. The gene calls are TRBV12-3 or TRBV12-4 and TRBJ2-1, with 12 bases lining up with TRBD2. This CDR3 has 16 amino acids. Trimming removed 6 bases from V and 8 bases from J; junction bases left unmatched: 11. The CDR3 reads CASSAVLAGGTDEQFF. CDR3 nucleotide sequence: TGTGCCAGCAGCGCCGTACTAGCGGGGGGAACGGATGAGCAGTTCTTC.

V gene TRBV20-1 combines with J gene TRBJ2-7, with no clear D. The CDR3 extends over 12 amino acids. V was pared by 3 bases and J by 5 bases, with 11 bases between. From germline, CDR1 is DFQATT and CDR2 SNEGSKA (reference sequence). CDR3 region: CSASELVDEQYF. CDR3 sequence (DNA): TGCAGTGCTAGCGAGTTGGTCGACGAGCAGTACTTC.

This clonotype has only one observation. The chain is built from TRBV6-5 and TRBJ2-4; TRBD1 aligns across 9 bases. Unmatched junction bases numbered 8, after V lost 5 bases and J lost 9 bases. Germline V gene data show CDR1 as MNHEY and CDR2 as SVGAGI. This CDR3 contains 14 residues. CDR3 amino acids: CASSTGTGKSIQYF. As DNA, the CDR3 is TGTGCCAGCAGTACCGGGACAGGGAAGAGCATTCAGTACTTC.

The gene calls are TRBV4-1 and TRBJ2-1; the match to TRBD2 covers 9 bases. Trimming took 4 bases from V and 4 from J; bases not matched to a gene: 2. Germline loops: CDR1 MGHRA, CDR2 YSYEKL. The CDR3 totals 14 residues. The CDR3 region is CASSRTSAYNEQFF. The CDR3 DNA sequence: TGCGCCAGCAGCCGGACTAGCGCGTACAATGAGCAGTTCTTC.

CDR3 sequence: CASSPSGIVNEQFF. CDR3 nucleotide sequence: TGTGCCAGCAGCCCGTCGGGGATAGTCAATGAGCAGTTCTTC. This chain joins TRBV3-1 and TRBJ2-1; possible D gene TRBD2, 5 bases. Germline lookup yields CDR1 LGHDT and CDR2 YNNKEL (reference sequence). V lost 4 bases and J lost 6, with 13 bases in between. The CDR3 is 14 residues long.

This chain joins TRBV28 and TRBJ2-1; TRBD1 or TRBD2 may be the D gene (6 bases each). Trimming pared 8 bases from V and 4 bases from J, leaving 12 bases between. Germline CDR1 MDHEN, CDR2 SYDVKM. The CDR3 is 13 amino acids. This chain's CDR3 is CASRRGLYNEQFF. As DNA, the CDR3 is TGTGCCAGCCGTCGGGGGCTTTACAATGAGCAGTTCTTC.

The rearrangement links TRBV6-5 to TRBJ2-7; the D is unclear. The CDR3 is made up of 15 amino acids. Germline values: CDR1 MNHEY, CDR2 SVGAGI. Deletions cut 2 bases from V and 0 bases from J, with 11 bases between. The DNA for the CDR3 is TGTGCCAGCAGTTACGATCCACTCAGCTCCTACGAGCAGTACTTC. It encodes CASSYDPLSSYEQYF.

The gene calls are TRBV4-2 and TRBJ2-7; 9 bases are shared with TRBD1. This CDR3 contains 15 residues. The germline V gene has CDR1 LGHNA and CDR2 YNFKEQ. The V gene end was trimmed by 1 base and the J gene end by 6 bases; junction bases not matched to a gene: 7. CDR3 DNA sequence: TGTGCCAGCAGCCAAGGAGCCGGGACAGGGATCGAGCAGTACTTC. Its translation: CASSQGAGTGIEQYF.

The chain combines TRBV27 with TRBJ1-5, with a possible D match to TRBD1 (5 bases). Germline CDR1 MNHEY, CDR2 SMNVEV (reference sequence). The CDR3 totals 16 residues. Between the trimmed V and J ends, which lost 4 bases and 0 bases, there was a span of 13 bases. CDR3 loop: CASSWSGLYSNQPQHF. Here the CDR3 DNA reads TGTGCCAGCAGTTGGTCAGGGTTATATAGCAATCAGCCCCAGCATTTT.